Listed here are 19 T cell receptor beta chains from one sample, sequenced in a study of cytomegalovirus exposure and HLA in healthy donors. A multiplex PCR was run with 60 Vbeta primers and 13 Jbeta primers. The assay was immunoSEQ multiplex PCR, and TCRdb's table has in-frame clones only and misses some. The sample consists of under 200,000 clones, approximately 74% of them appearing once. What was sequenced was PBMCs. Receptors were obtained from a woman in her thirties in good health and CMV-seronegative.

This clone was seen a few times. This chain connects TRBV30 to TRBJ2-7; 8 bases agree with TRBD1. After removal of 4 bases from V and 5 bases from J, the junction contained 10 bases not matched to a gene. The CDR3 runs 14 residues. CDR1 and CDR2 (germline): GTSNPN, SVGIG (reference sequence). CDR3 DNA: TGTGCCTGGAAGCCAGGGGGCGCAGTCAACGAGCAGTACTTC. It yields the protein CAWKPGGAVNEQYF.

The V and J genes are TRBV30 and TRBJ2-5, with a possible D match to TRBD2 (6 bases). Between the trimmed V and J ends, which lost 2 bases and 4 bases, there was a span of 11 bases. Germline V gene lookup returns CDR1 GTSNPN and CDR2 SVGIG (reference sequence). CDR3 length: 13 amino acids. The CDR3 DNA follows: TGTGCCTGGAGTTGGGGGGTTTCAGAGACCCAGTACTTC. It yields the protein CAWSWGVSETQYF.

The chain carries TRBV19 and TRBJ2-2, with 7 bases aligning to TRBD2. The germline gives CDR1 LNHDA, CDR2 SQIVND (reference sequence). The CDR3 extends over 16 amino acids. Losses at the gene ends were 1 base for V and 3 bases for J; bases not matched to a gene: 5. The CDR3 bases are TGTGCCAGTAGTATAGGGCGGGGGACGTACACCGGGGAGCTGTTTTTT. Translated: CASSIGRGTYTGELFF.

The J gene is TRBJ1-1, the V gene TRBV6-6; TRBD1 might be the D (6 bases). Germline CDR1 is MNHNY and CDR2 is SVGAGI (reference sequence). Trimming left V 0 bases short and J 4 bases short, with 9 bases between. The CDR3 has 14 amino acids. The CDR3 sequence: CASSYSKQGTEAFF. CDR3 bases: TGTGCCAGCAGTTACTCGAAACAGGGCACTGAAGCTTTCTTT.

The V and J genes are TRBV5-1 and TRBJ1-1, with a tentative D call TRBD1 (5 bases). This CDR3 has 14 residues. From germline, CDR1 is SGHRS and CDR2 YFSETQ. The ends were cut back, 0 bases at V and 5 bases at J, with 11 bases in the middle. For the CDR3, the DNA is TGCGCCAGCAGCTTGGCCGCAGGGCCTACTGAAGCTTTCTTT. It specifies CASSLAAGPTEAFF.

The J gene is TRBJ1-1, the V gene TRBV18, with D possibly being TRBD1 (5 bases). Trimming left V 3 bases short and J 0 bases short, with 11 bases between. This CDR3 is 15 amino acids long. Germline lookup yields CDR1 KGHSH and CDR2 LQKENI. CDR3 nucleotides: TGTGCCAGCTCACCGATGGACATCTTGAACACTGAAGCTTTCTTT. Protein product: CASSPMDILNTEAFF.

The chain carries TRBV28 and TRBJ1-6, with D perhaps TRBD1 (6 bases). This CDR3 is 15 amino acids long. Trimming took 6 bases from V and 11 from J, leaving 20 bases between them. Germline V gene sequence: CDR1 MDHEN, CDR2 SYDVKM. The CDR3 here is CASRPPTGNRPPLHF. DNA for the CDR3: TGTGCCAGCAGACCTCCTACAGGGAATCGTCCACCCCTCCACTTT. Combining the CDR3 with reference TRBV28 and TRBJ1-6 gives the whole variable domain DVKVTQSSRYLVKRTGEKVFLECVQDMDHENMFWYRQDPGLGLRLIYFSYDVKMKEKGDIPEGYSVSREKKERFSLILESASTNQTSMYLCASRPPTGNRPPLHFGNGTRLTVT.

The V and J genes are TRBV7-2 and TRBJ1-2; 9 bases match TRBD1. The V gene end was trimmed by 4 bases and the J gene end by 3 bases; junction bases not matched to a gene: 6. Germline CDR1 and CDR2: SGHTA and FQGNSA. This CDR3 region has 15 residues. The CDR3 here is CASSSRTGADYGYTF. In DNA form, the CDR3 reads TGTGCCAGCAGCTCAAGGACAGGGGCCGACTATGGCTACACCTTC.

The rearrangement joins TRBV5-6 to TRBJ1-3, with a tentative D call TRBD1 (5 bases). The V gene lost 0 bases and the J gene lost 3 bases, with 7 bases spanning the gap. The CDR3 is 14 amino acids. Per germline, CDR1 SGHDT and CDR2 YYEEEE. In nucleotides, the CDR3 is TGTGCCAGCAGCTTGGTCGGGGGTGGAAACACCATATATTTT. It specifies CASSLVGGGNTIYF.

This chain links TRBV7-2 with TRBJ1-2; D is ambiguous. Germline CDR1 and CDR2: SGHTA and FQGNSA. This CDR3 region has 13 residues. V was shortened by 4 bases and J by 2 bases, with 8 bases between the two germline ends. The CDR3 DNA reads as TGTGCCAGCAGCTCGCCGGGAAACTATGGCTACACCTTC. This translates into CASSSPGNYGYTF.

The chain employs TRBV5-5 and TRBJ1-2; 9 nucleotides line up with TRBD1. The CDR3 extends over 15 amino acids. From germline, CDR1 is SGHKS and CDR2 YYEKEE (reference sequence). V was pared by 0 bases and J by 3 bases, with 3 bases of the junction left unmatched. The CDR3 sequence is CASSLEGQGHYGYTF. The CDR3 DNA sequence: TGTGCCAGCAGCTTGGAGGGACAGGGTCACTATGGCTACACCTTC.

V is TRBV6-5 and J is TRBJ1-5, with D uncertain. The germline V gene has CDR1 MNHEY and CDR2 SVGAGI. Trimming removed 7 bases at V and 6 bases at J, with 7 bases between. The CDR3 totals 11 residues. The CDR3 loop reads CASKSSQPQHF. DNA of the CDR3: TGTGCCAGCAAAAGTAGTCAGCCCCAGCATTTT.

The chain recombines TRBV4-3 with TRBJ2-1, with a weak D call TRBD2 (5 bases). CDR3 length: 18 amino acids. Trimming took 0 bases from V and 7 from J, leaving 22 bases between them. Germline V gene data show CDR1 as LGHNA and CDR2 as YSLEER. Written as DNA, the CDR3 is TGCGCCAGCAGCCAAGATCTAAGACGGGCCCTTACTAGAAATGAGCAGTTCTTC. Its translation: CASSQDLRRALTRNEQFF.

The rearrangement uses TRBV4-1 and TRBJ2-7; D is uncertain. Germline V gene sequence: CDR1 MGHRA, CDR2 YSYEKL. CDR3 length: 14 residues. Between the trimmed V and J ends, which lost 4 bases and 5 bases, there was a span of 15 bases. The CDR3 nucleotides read TGCGCCAGCAGCCGACTTGGAGAGTGGGACGAGCAGTACTTC. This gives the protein CASSRLGEWDEQYF.

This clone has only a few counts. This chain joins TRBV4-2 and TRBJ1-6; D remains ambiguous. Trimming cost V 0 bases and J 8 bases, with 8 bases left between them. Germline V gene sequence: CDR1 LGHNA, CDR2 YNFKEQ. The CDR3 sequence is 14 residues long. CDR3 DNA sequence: TGTGCCAGCAGCCAAGAGTCTCGGGATTCACCCCTCCACTTT. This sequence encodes CASSQESRDSPLHF.

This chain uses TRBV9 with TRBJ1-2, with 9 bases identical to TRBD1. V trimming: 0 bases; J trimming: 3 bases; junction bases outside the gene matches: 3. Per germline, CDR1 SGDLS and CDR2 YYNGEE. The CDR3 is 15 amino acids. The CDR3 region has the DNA TGTGCCAGCAGCGTAGGACAGGGGGAGGACTATGGCTACACCTTC. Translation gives CASSVGQGEDYGYTF.

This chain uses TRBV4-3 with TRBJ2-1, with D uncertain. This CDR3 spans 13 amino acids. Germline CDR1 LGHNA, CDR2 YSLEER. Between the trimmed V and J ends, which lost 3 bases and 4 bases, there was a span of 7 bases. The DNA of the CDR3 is TGCGCCAGCAGCCATGGCCAGTACAATGAGCAGTTCTTC. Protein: CASSHGQYNEQFF.

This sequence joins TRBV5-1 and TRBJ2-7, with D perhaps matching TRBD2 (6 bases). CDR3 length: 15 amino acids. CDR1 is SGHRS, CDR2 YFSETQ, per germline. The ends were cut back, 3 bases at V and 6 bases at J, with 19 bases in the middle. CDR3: CASSWKDGSTSEQYF. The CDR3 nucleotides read TGCGCCAGCAGCTGGAAAGACGGGAGTACGAGCGAGCAGTACTTC.

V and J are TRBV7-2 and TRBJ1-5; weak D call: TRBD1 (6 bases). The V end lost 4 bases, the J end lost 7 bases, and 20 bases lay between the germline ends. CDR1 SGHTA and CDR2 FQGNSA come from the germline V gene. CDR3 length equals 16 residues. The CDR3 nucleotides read TGTGCCAGCAGCTCAGGGGACCGAGGGGTCGGGCAGCCCCAGCATTTT. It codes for CASSSGDRGVGQPQHF.